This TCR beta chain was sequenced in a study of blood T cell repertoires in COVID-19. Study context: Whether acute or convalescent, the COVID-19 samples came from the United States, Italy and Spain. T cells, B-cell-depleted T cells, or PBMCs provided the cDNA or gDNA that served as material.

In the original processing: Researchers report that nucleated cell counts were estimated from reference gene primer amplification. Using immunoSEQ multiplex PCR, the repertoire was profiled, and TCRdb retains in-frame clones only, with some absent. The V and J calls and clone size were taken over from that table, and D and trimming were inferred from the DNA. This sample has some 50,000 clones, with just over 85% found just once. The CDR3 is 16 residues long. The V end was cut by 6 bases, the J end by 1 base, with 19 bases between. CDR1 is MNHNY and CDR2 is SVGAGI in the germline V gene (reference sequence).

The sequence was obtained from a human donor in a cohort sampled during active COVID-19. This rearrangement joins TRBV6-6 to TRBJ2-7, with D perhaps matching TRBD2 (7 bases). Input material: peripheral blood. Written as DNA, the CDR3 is TGTGCCAGCAGACTACTAGGGGCGGGGGCGTCCTACGAGCAGTACTTC. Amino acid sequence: CASRLLGAGASYEQYF.